Listed below are T cell receptor beta chains from one sample, sequenced in a study of a mutant IDH1 vaccine in newly diagnosed glioma. These receptors' antigens are unknown. TCRdb's table, derived via immunoSEQ multiplex PCR, lists solely in-frame clones and lacks some. The table lists tens of thousands of clones, over 70% of them singletons. Sequenced here: PBMCs, sampled from a glioma patient whose treatment included an IDH1 peptide vaccine. The receptors originated from a man aged 35-49 years with glioma. Each CDR3 is given with its conserved first and last residue. D genes are given only for firm matches. Expanded clones get a size class; other rows say once, few or many, or leave the size out.

>.|TRBV5-1|TRBJ2-5|TRBD1
TGCGCCAGCAGCTTGGAGGGACAGGGTAAAGAGACCCAGTACTTC
CASSLEGQGKETQYF
>.|TRBV5-1|TRBJ2-3|TRBD1
TGCGCCAGCAGCTTGGGGACGGGGACAGGTTCCTTCACAGATACGCAGTATTTT
CASSLGTGTGSFTDTQYF
>.|TRBV9|TRBJ1-1|.
TGTGCCAGCAGCGCGAACCCAGACCGCCACAACGTACTAGAGAACACTGAAGCTTTCTTT
CASSANPDRHNVLENTEAFF
>.|TRBV11-2|TRBJ1-1|.
TGTGCCAGCAGCAGGCTCACCGGTCAGAACACTGAAGCTTTCTTT
CASSRLTGQNTEAFF
>.|TRBV6-5|TRBJ2-2|.
TGTGCCAGCCGAGGGCAGGGCTATTCCGGGGAGCTGTTTTTT
CASRGQGYSGELFF
>.|TRBV27|TRBJ1-5|TRBD1
TGTGCCAGCAGTTCTGGACAGGGGCACTTAAATCAGCCCCAGCATTTT
CASSSGQGHLNQPQHF
>.|TRBV25-1|TRBJ2-7|.
TGTGCCAGCGAAGACACCGGGGGCTACGAGCAGTACTTC
CASEDTGGYEQYF
>.|TRBV7-9|TRBJ2-5|.
TGTGCCAGCAGCCTAAGGAGGACAGAGGGGGAGACCCAGTACTTC
CASSLRRTEGETQYF
>.|TRBV18|TRBJ2-2|.
TGTGCCAGCTCACCACGGGCGGACGGGGCAATCGGGGAGCTGTTTTTT
CASSPRADGAIGELFF
>.|TRBV7-2|TRBJ2-3|.
TGTGCCAGCGAATGGGGGGCGGGGACTAGCACAGATACGCAGTATTTT
CASEWGAGTSTDTQYF
>few|TRBV18|TRBJ1-2|.
TGTGCCAGCTCCCAAGGACAGACTCAATATGGCTACACCTTC
CASSQGQTQYGYTF
>.|TRBV20-1|TRBJ1-1|.
TGCAGTGCTCCAACGAACACTGAAGCTTTCTTT
CSAPTNTEAFF
>few|TRBV29-1|TRBJ1-1|.
TGCAGGGCTCAGTTGAACACTGAAGCTTTCTTT
CRAQLNTEAFF
>once|TRBV10-2|TRBJ2-1|.
TGCGCCAGCAAAGGCGCGGGATCCTACAATGAGCAGTTCTTC
CASKGAGSYNEQFF
>few|TRBV5-1|TRBJ2-1|TRBD2
TGCGCCAGCAGCTCCGGGGAACTAGCGGGCTCTTACAATGAGCAGTTCTTC
CASSSGELAGSYNEQFF
>few|TRBV7-9|TRBJ2-7|TRBD1
TGTGCCACGACAGGGAGCTCCTACGAGCAGTACTTC
CATTGSSYEQYF
>few|TRBV5-1|TRBJ1-4|.
TGCGCCAGCAGCTCGACTGCAACTAATGAAAAACTGTTTTTT
CASSSTATNEKLFF
>.|TRBV10-3|TRBJ2-5|.
TGTGCCATCAGCGGTCCTGGACAGAGCCAAGAGACCCAGTACTTC
CAISGPGQSQETQYF
>.|TRBV6-6|TRBJ2-2|TRBD2
TGTGCCAGCAGTTCCGGGACTAGCGGGAACGGGGAGCTGTTTTTT
CASSSGTSGNGELFF
>.|TRBV6-5|TRBJ1-1|.
TGTGCCAGCAGTTACTCGGACAGCATTAACACTGAAGCTTTCTTT
CASSYSDSINTEAFF
>.|TRBV10-2|TRBJ2-2|TRBD1
TGCGCCAGCAGTGCCCAGGGGGCCGGGGAGCTGTTTTTT
CASSAQGAGELFF
>.|TRBV15|TRBJ2-5|.
TGTGCCACCAGCAGAGATCGGCCCTCCGGGGAGACCCAGTACTTC
CATSRDRPSGETQYF
>.|TRBV6-6|TRBJ2-3|.
TGTGCCAGCAGACTGGGCCACGAGTCGGCAGATACGCAGTATTTT
CASRLGHESADTQYF
>.|TRBV29-1|TRBJ2-3|TRBD2
TGCAGCCTTCGCCGGGAGGGGAATACGCAGTATTTT
CSLRREGNTQYF
>.|TRBV25-1|TRBJ1-4|.
TGTGCCAGCAGCCGTACAGGTGGTAATGAAAAACTGTTTTTT
CASSRTGGNEKLFF
>.|TRBV21-1|TRBJ2-6|.
TGTGCCAGCAGCGATACGCTGGGTCTGGCGGCCAACGTCCTGACTTTC
CASSDTLGLAANVLTF
>.|TRBV5-1|TRBJ2-5|.
TGCGCCAGCAGCTTGCCGGAGGGCTCCGAGACCCAGTACTTC
CASSLPEGSETQYF
>.|TRBV15|TRBJ1-2|.
TGTGCCACCAGCAGAGATTTTTTTCTCAGGACAGCCTATGGCTACACCTTC
CATSRDFFLRTAYGYTF
>.|TRBV5-6|TRBJ2-3|TRBD1
TGTGCCAGCAGCCTGGACAGGACCACAGATACGCAGTATTTT
CASSLDRTTDTQYF
>.|TRBV5-1|TRBJ1-2|.
TGCGCCAGCAGCTTGGTTGGGGAGGGCTATGGCTACACCTTC
CASSLVGEGYGYTF
>once|TRBV6-4|TRBJ2-4|.
TGTGCCAGCAGTGACGATTGGGTAGGGGCCAAAAACATTCAGTACTTC
CASSDDWVGAKNIQYF
>.|TRBV7-9|TRBJ1-1|TRBD1
TGTGCCAGCAGCACCACGGACAGGGGGCTCACTGAAGCTTTCTTT
CASSTTDRGLTEAFF
>few|TRBV30|TRBJ1-5|.
TGTGCCTGGAGTGACAACAATCAGCCCCAGCATTTT
CAWSDNNQPQHF
>few|TRBV7-9|TRBJ2-4|.
TGTGCCAGCAGCCTTTTCGACTCATGGGACATTCAGTACTTC
CASSLFDSWDIQYF
>once|TRBV29-1|TRBJ2-1|TRBD1
TGCAGCGTACGAGACAGGGGGTTCGACAATGAGCAGTTCTTC
CSVRDRGFDNEQFF
>.|TRBV9|TRBJ1-1|.
TGTGCCAGCAGCCCAACACCGGGACGAATGAACACTGAAGCTTTCTTT
CASSPTPGRMNTEAFF
>.|TRBV25-1|TRBJ2-1|.
TGTGCCAGCAGTGCGGGGGTGGGCAATGAGCAGTTCTTC
CASSAGVGNEQFF
>.|TRBV18|TRBJ2-3|TRBD2
TGTGCCAGCTCACCGACTAGCGGGAGGGCCTTAGATACGCAGTATTTT
CASSPTSGRALDTQYF
>medium-sized|TRBV4-1|TRBJ2-7|TRBD2
TGCGCCAGCAGCCCTAAACTAGCGGGAGACTACGAGCAGTACTTC
CASSPKLAGDYEQYF
>.|TRBV10-1|TRBJ2-1|.
TGCGCCAGCAGTGCAGAGGGTGGTATCAATGAGCAGTTCTTC
CASSAEGGINEQFF
>.|TRBV4-2|TRBJ2-3|TRBD1
TGTGCCAGCAGCCTAAGGACAGGGGGTGCAGATACGCAGTATTTT
CASSLRTGGADTQYF
>.|TRBV2|TRBJ2-7|.
TGTGCCAGCTCGCCCGGGGCCTACGAGCAGTACTTC
CASSPGAYEQYF
>.|TRBV6-6|TRBJ2-7|.
TGTGCCAGCAGTTCCGTGGGACGGGGAACTCACGAGCAGTACTTC
CASSSVGRGTHEQYF
>once|TRBV6-5|TRBJ1-2|.
TGTGCCAGCAGTTACCTGGCAGACTATGGCTACACCTTC
CASSYLADYGYTF
>.|TRBV9|TRBJ2-1|TRBD2
TGTGCCAGCAGCGTAGCGCAGGGAGGATGGACTAGCGGGAGGCCCAATGAGCAGTTCTTC
CASSVAQGGWTSGRPNEQFF
>.|TRBV2|TRBJ2-7|TRBD2
TGTGCCAGCAGTGACGCGGGAGGCCCCCCCGACGAGCAGTACTTC
CASSDAGGPPDEQYF
>.|TRBV15|TRBJ2-4|.
TGTGCCACCAGCAGAGATTTGGATGGAGATGTCCTAGCCAAAAACATTCAGTACTTC
CATSRDLDGDVLAKNIQYF
>few|TRBV5-4|TRBJ1-1|.
TGTGCCAGCAGCTCACCGATCACAGGGATGAACACTGAAGCTTTCTTT
CASSSPITGMNTEAFF
>.|TRBV5-1|TRBJ1-2|.
TGCGCCAGCAGCCCGGAAGCGGCGGCCTATGGCTACACCTTC
CASSPEAAAYGYTF
>once|TRBV6-1|TRBJ2-2|TRBD2
TGTGCCAGCAGTGTTCTAACGGGACTAGCGGGAGGGTTTAACACCGGGGAGCTGTTTTTT
CASSVLTGLAGGFNTGELFF
>.|TRBV5-4|TRBJ2-2|.
TGTGCCAGCAGCTTTGGACAAAACACCGGGGAGCTGTTTTTT
CASSFGQNTGELFF
>once|TRBV6-6|TRBJ2-3|.
TGTGCCAGCAGCCCGACAGGCGCCAAGACGCAGTATTTT
CASSPTGAKTQYF
>.|TRBV7-2|TRBJ2-7|TRBD2
TGTGCCAGCAGCCAAAGAGGGACTAGCGGGAGTCGGGGATACGAGCAGTACTTC
CASSQRGTSGSRGYEQYF
>.|TRBV10-2|TRBJ2-1|.
TGCGCCAGCATCGGCGGGGCAAGCTCCTACAATGAGCAGTTCTTC
CASIGGASSYNEQFF
>.|TRBV6-6|TRBJ1-1|.
TGTGCCAGCAGGGTGGAGGGGCCCCCGGAAGCTTTCTTT
CASRVEGPPEAFF
>.|TRBV2|TRBJ2-1|TRBD2
TGTGCCAGCAGAGTAGCGGGAGGGCCTTACAATGAGCAGTTCTTC
CASRVAGGPYNEQFF
>.|TRBV15|TRBJ1-1|.
TGTGCCACCAGCACCTTGAATACTGAAGCTTTCTTT
CATSTLNTEAFF
>.|TRBV19|TRBJ2-7|.
TGTGCCAGTAGAGGAGAGTCCTACGAGCAGTACTTC
CASRGESYEQYF
>few|TRBV5-5|TRBJ1-1|.
TGTGCCAGCAGCTTGGGCTTCGTAAAGACTGAAGCTTTCTTT
CASSLGFVKTEAFF